Below, 13 T cell receptor beta chains from the same sample are listed, as sequenced in a study of T cell repertoires in cytomegalovirus infection. These receptors have no identified antigens. TCRdb itself ran the reads through MiXCR, one entry per CDR3 protein. Among approximately 470,000 distinct CDR3 sequences, roughly 43% were seen once, and the ten largest hold around 45%. This specimen was cultured PBMCs, taken from culture after CMV antigen stimulation. The receptors shown here come from a human donor in good health (CMV status not recorded). Some clones in this sample may be carry-over from other donors' samples.

This clonotype has ten or more counts. V usage is TRBV7-8 and J usage is TRBJ2-3; either TRBD1 or TRBD2 may fit D (5 bases each). The CDR3 is made up of 17 amino acids. Trimming took off 5 bases at V and 1 base at J, with 19 bases between the two ends. Germline lookup yields CDR1 SGHVS and CDR2 FQNEAQ. The CDR3 nucleotides are TGTGCCAGCAGCGCCCCTAGGGACCTCTGGGGCACAGATACGCAGTATTTT. Protein sequence: CASSAPRDLWGTDTQYF.

This clonotype was seen only a few times. CDR3 protein: CASSQGQGGTYQPQHF. The CDR3 DNA follows: TGCGCCAGCAGCCAAGGACAGGGGGGGACTTATCAGCCCCAGCATTTT. The chain recombines TRBV4-1 with TRBJ1-5; the match to TRBD1 covers 9 bases. Trimming took 1 base from V and 5 from J; bases not matched to a gene: 6. The CDR3 runs 16 residues. Per germline, CDR1 MGHRA and CDR2 YSYEKL.

This sequence joins TRBV29-1 and TRBJ2-5; D is unresolved. This CDR3 spans 13 amino acids. The V end lost 3 bases, the J end lost 4 bases, and 12 bases lay between the germline ends. The germline V gene has CDR1 SQVTM and CDR2 ANQGSEA. The CDR3 reads CSVEFTDRETQYF. The DNA for the CDR3 is TGCAGCGTTGAGTTCACCGATAGAGAGACCCAGTACTTC.

This chain connects TRBV12-3 or TRBV12-4 to TRBJ1-1; no reliable D call. V lost 7 bases and J 4 bases, leaving 19 bases between the germline ends. This CDR3 spans 15 amino acids. As DNA, the CDR3 is TGTGCCAGCACCGGCCTCTGGGAACCGGGCACTGAAGCTTTCTTT. This gives the protein CASTGLWEPGTEAFF.

The chain carries TRBV11-2 and TRBJ2-1; TRBD2 is a possible D gene (6 bases). Germline lookup yields CDR1 SGHAT and CDR2 FQNNGV. The CDR3 runs to 14 residues. Trimming took 5 bases from V and 4 from J, leaving 12 bases between them. CDR3 region: CASSAGTLYNEQFF. CDR3 DNA: TGTGCCAGCAGCGCCGGGACTTTATACAATGAGCAGTTCTTC.

This clonotype was seen only a few times. The rearrangement joins TRBV12-5 to TRBJ1-1, with D possibly TRBD1 on 6 matching bases. Germline V gives CDR1 LGHNT, CDR2 FRNRAP. The length of the CDR3 is 10 residues. The V gene lost 5 bases and the J gene lost 10 bases, with 8 bases spanning the gap. CDR3 nucleotides: TGTGCTAGTGGTGGGGGCTCAGCTTTCTTT. It specifies CASGGGSAFF.

The chain joins TRBV6-1 to TRBJ1-2, with D perhaps matching TRBD1 (6 bases). Germline V CDR1 and CDR2: MNHNS, SASEGT. This CDR3 comprises 15 residues. V lost 10 bases and J 4 bases, leaving 22 bases between the germline ends. CDR3 loop: CATGPGGASTYGYTF. DNA of the CDR3: TGTGCCACCGGCCCGGGGGGGGCGAGTACCTATGGCTACACCTTC.

This clonotype was counted at least ten times. The V call is TRBV12-3 or TRBV12-4, the J call TRBJ1-4; D is perhaps TRBD1 (6 bases). V was trimmed by 4 bases and J by 8 bases, leaving 14 bases between them. This CDR3 is 14 amino acids long. In nucleotides, the CDR3 is TGTGCCAGCAGTTCGTACAGGGCGGGAGAAAAACTGTTTTTT. It specifies CASSSYRAGEKLFF.

This clonotype was observed a few times. CDR3 sequence reads: CASSQRLLDEQFF. CDR3 sequence (DNA): TGTGCCAGCAGCCAGCGGCTACTCGACGAGCAGTTCTTC. This sequence joins TRBV7-8 and TRBJ2-1, with D possibly being TRBD2 (5 bases). CDR1 and CDR2 from the germline V gene are SGHVS and FQNEAQ. The CDR3 runs 13 residues. V lost 5 bases, J lost 10 bases, and 15 bases lay in between.

This clonotype showed up just a few times. This chain uses TRBV6-5 with TRBJ2-1; 12 bases agree with TRBD2. Trimming at V came to 7 bases and at J to 0 bases, leaving 7 bases not matched to a gene. Germline assignment: CDR1 MNHEY and CDR2 SVGAGI. The CDR3 runs 17 residues. For the CDR3, the DNA is TGTGCCAGCAAACTAGCGGGGGGTCACCACTCCTACAATGAGCAGTTCTTC. This sequence encodes CASKLAGGHHSYNEQFF.

This chain uses TRBV20-1 with TRBJ2-1; no reliable D call. The germline gives CDR1 DFQATT, CDR2 SNEGSKA (reference sequence). V lost 0 bases to trimming and J lost 7 bases, with 13 bases between them. The CDR3 spans 14 residues. DNA of the CDR3: TGCAGTGCTAGAGAGATAGACCGTACTAATGAGCAGTTCTTC. This codes for CSAREIDRTNEQFF.

V is TRBV7-9 and J is TRBJ2-2; unclear D gene. This CDR3 comprises 13 residues. Trimming cost V 6 bases and J 6 bases, with 11 bases left between them. CDR1 and CDR2 (germline): SEHNR, FQNEAQ (reference sequence). This chain's CDR3 is CASRITGSGELFF. The CDR3 region has the DNA TGTGCCAGCAGAATTACCGGGTCCGGGGAGCTGTTTTTT.

This clonotype appeared a few times. CDR3: CAIVPGDTGELFF. CDR3 DNA: TGTGCCATCGTACCAGGGGACACCGGGGAGCTGTTTTTT. This sequence joins TRBV10-3 and TRBJ2-2; perhaps TRBD1 as D (6 bases). V was pared by 8 bases and J by 3 bases, with 10 bases between. The CDR3 sequence is 13 residues long. Germline CDR1 ENHRY, CDR2 SYGVKD.